These T cell receptor beta chains were read from a single sample in a study of blood T cell repertoires in COVID-19. Method: immunoSEQ multiplex PCR; TCRdb's copy keeps in-frame clones and lacks some. Of 410,000 or so clones in the sample, around 91% were seen once. The sample was peripheral blood. The receptors shown here come from a woman aged 35 to 49 with COVID-19, enrolled during active disease. The CDR3 runs from the conserved cysteine through the conserved F or W. Fields, in order: CDR3 protein, CDR3 DNA, V gene, J gene, D gene, clone size. A D gene is named only where the DNA matches it firmly. Not every row has a clone size; where given, it reads once, few, many or a size class.

cdr3_aa: CASSPTSGPGIRHF; cdr3_nt: TGCGCCAGCAGTCCCACTAGCGGGCCCGGTATTCGGCACTTC; v_call: TRBV5-1; j_call: TRBJ2-5; d_call: TRBD2; clone_size: -
cdr3_aa: CASSLSQGSSYEQYF; cdr3_nt: TGTGCCAGCAGTTTATCCCAGGGGAGCTCCTACGAGCAGTACTTC; v_call: TRBV27; j_call: TRBJ2-7; d_call: -; clone_size: -
cdr3_aa: CASSPTGRSAFF; cdr3_nt: TGTGCCAGCAGTCCGACAGGGAGGAGTGCTTTCTTT; v_call: TRBV27; j_call: TRBJ1-1; d_call: TRBD1; clone_size: -
cdr3_aa: CASRRGRIYGYTF; cdr3_nt: TGTGCCAGCAGGCGTGGCAGGATATATGGCTACACCTTC; v_call: TRBV6-5; j_call: TRBJ1-2; d_call: -; clone_size: -
cdr3_aa: CASSQGQGIYNEQFF; cdr3_nt: TGTGCCAGCAGTCAGGGACAGGGGATTTACAATGAGCAGTTCTTC; v_call: TRBV6-2/TRBV6-3; j_call: TRBJ2-1; d_call: TRBD1; clone_size: -
cdr3_aa: CSASNPSSLSGEAFF; cdr3_nt: TGCAGTGCTAGTAATCCCAGTAGCCTAAGCGGTGAAGCTTTCTTT; v_call: TRBV20-1; j_call: TRBJ1-1; d_call: -; clone_size: once
cdr3_aa: CASSSVGGKPQHF; cdr3_nt: TGTGCCAGCAGCTCCGTCGGGGGTAAGCCCCAGCATTTT; v_call: TRBV11-2; j_call: TRBJ1-5; d_call: -; clone_size: few
cdr3_aa: CAGPGQSKNIQYF; cdr3_nt: TGCGCCGGTCCGGGACAGTCCAAAAACATTCAGTACTTC; v_call: TRBV5-1; j_call: TRBJ2-4; d_call: TRBD1; clone_size: -
cdr3_aa: CASSSTGINQPQHF; cdr3_nt: TGCGCCAGCAGCTCAACAGGGATCAATCAGCCCCAGCATTTT; v_call: TRBV4-1; j_call: TRBJ1-5; d_call: -; clone_size: few
cdr3_aa: CASSDGGRSNQPQHF; cdr3_nt: TGCGCCAGCAGTGATGGAGGGCGAAGCAATCAGCCCCAGCATTTT; v_call: TRBV10-1; j_call: TRBJ1-5; d_call: -; clone_size: few
cdr3_aa: CASSRRLAGGETQYF; cdr3_nt: TGTGCCAGCAGCCGCCGACTAGCGGGGGGGGAGACCCAGTACTTC; v_call: TRBV6-2/TRBV6-3; j_call: TRBJ2-5; d_call: TRBD2; clone_size: -
cdr3_aa: CASSGQGDQPQHF; cdr3_nt: TGTGCCAGCTCCGGACAGGGAGATCAGCCCCAGCATTTT; v_call: TRBV19; j_call: TRBJ1-5; d_call: TRBD1; clone_size: -
cdr3_aa: CASSQPGTVNEQFF; cdr3_nt: TGTGCCAGCAGTCAACCCGGGACAGTCAATGAGCAGTTCTTC; v_call: TRBV28; j_call: TRBJ2-1; d_call: TRBD1; clone_size: -
cdr3_aa: CASSQDTGGGGYTF; cdr3_nt: TGCGCCAGCAGCCAAGACACAGGGGGCGGTGGCTACACCTTC; v_call: TRBV4-1; j_call: TRBJ1-2; d_call: TRBD1; clone_size: -
cdr3_aa: CASTGATGNTIYF; cdr3_nt: TGTGCCAGCACAGGTGCTACTGGAAACACCATATATTTT; v_call: TRBV2; j_call: TRBJ1-3; d_call: -; clone_size: -
cdr3_aa: CASSSFSGANVLTF; cdr3_nt: TGTGCCAGCAGCTCCTTCTCTGGGGCCAACGTCCTGACTTTC; v_call: TRBV6-5; j_call: TRBJ2-6; d_call: -; clone_size: -
cdr3_aa: CAWSPSFGQGGQPQHF; cdr3_nt: TGTGCCTGGAGTCCTTCCTTCGGACAGGGAGGTCAGCCCCAGCATTTT; v_call: TRBV30; j_call: TRBJ1-5; d_call: TRBD1; clone_size: once
cdr3_aa: CASSLAATDSFTGELFF; cdr3_nt: TGTGCCAGCAGCTTAGCCGCTACGGACAGTTTCACCGGGGAGCTGTTTTTT; v_call: TRBV11-1; j_call: TRBJ2-2; d_call: -; clone_size: -
cdr3_aa: CASSSPRVFGQYF; cdr3_nt: TGTGCCAGCAGCTCCCCCCGGGTTTTTGGGCAGTACTTC; v_call: TRBV11-2; j_call: TRBJ2-7; d_call: -; clone_size: -
cdr3_aa: CSVDRADRAFRNTEAFF; cdr3_nt: TGCAGCGTTGATCGGGCGGACAGGGCGTTTCGGAACACTGAAGCTTTCTTT; v_call: TRBV29-1; j_call: TRBJ1-1; d_call: TRBD1; clone_size: -
cdr3_aa: CASSFGQVYNEQFF; cdr3_nt: TGTGCCAGCAGTTTTGGACAGGTCTACAATGAGCAGTTCTTC; v_call: TRBV28; j_call: TRBJ2-1; d_call: TRBD1; clone_size: -
cdr3_aa: CASSTRTSGQGGELFF; cdr3_nt: TGTGCCAGCAGCACCAGGACTAGCGGTCAAGGCGGGGAGCTGTTTTTT; v_call: TRBV5-4; j_call: TRBJ2-2; d_call: TRBD2; clone_size: -
cdr3_aa: CASSLNRGPGERNTEAFF; cdr3_nt: TGCGCCAGCAGCCTAAACCGAGGACCGGGAGAAAGGAACACTGAAGCTTTCTTT; v_call: TRBV5-1; j_call: TRBJ1-1; d_call: -; clone_size: -
cdr3_aa: CASSIGAGGEAYEQYF; cdr3_nt: TGTGCCAGTAGTATTGGGGCCGGCGGTGAGGCCTACGAGCAGTACTTC; v_call: TRBV19; j_call: TRBJ2-7; d_call: -; clone_size: -
cdr3_aa: CASSAAEGVKTQYF; cdr3_nt: TGTGCCAGCAGCGCCGCTGAGGGAGTAAAGACCCAGTACTTC; v_call: TRBV9; j_call: TRBJ2-5; d_call: -; clone_size: -
cdr3_aa: CASSLEPGQGQETQYF; cdr3_nt: TGCGCCAGCAGCTTGGAACCGGGACAGGGGCAAGAGACCCAGTACTTC; v_call: TRBV5-1; j_call: TRBJ2-5; d_call: TRBD1; clone_size: once
cdr3_aa: CASSLEGRTVNTEAFF; cdr3_nt: TGTGCCAGCAGCTTGGAGGGGCGGACGGTGAACACTGAAGCTTTCTTT; v_call: TRBV7-2; j_call: TRBJ1-1; d_call: -; clone_size: few
cdr3_aa: CASSQPGTSGNNEQFF; cdr3_nt: TGTGCCAGCTCACAACCCGGGACTAGCGGAAACAATGAGCAGTTCTTC; v_call: TRBV18; j_call: TRBJ2-1; d_call: TRBD2; clone_size: -
cdr3_aa: CASRTVGYTF; cdr3_nt: TGTGCCAGCAGAACGGTCGGCTACACCTTC; v_call: TRBV2; j_call: TRBJ1-2; d_call: -; clone_size: -
cdr3_aa: CASSPGQGGTGELFF; cdr3_nt: TGTGCCAGCAGTCCTGGACAGGGCGGCACCGGGGAGCTGTTTTTT; v_call: TRBV27; j_call: TRBJ2-2; d_call: TRBD1; clone_size: -
cdr3_aa: CASSLAALNTGELFF; cdr3_nt: TGTGCCAGCAGCTTAGCAGCTCTTAACACCGGGGAGCTGTTTTTT; v_call: TRBV7-2; j_call: TRBJ2-2; d_call: -; clone_size: -
cdr3_aa: CASSQGSRGYGYTF; cdr3_nt: TGCGCCAGCAGCCAAGGGTCCAGAGGCTATGGCTACACCTTC; v_call: TRBV4-3; j_call: TRBJ1-2; d_call: -; clone_size: -
cdr3_aa: CASSLPGLAANTGELFF; cdr3_nt: TGTGCCAGTAGTCTGCCCGGACTAGCCGCGAACACCGGGGAGCTGTTTTTT; v_call: TRBV19; j_call: TRBJ2-2; d_call: TRBD2; clone_size: -
cdr3_aa: CASSPRQVYYEQYF; cdr3_nt: TGTGCCAGCAGCCCTCGACAGGTTTACTACGAGCAGTACTTC; v_call: TRBV9; j_call: TRBJ2-7; d_call: -; clone_size: -
cdr3_aa: CASSFVGQAPYEQYF; cdr3_nt: TGTGCCAGCAGTTTTGTGGGACAGGCGCCTTACGAGCAGTACTTC; v_call: TRBV27; j_call: TRBJ2-7; d_call: TRBD1; clone_size: -
cdr3_aa: CASSEAPDREQFF; cdr3_nt: TGTGCCAGCAGTGAAGCTCCGGACAGGGAGCAGTTCTTC; v_call: TRBV6-1; j_call: TRBJ2-1; d_call: TRBD1; clone_size: -
cdr3_aa: CASRSGQGLGYTF; cdr3_nt: TGTGCCAGCAGGTCAGGACAGGGGCTAGGCTACACCTTC; v_call: TRBV6-5; j_call: TRBJ1-2; d_call: TRBD1; clone_size: few
cdr3_aa: CSVENRDRAYGYTF; cdr3_nt: TGCAGCGTTGAAAACCGGGACAGGGCATATGGCTACACCTTC; v_call: TRBV29-1; j_call: TRBJ1-2; d_call: TRBD1; clone_size: many
cdr3_aa: CASRGQSTDTQYF; cdr3_nt: TGTGCCAGCCGCGGACAGAGCACAGATACGCAGTATTTT; v_call: TRBV5-6; j_call: TRBJ2-3; d_call: -; clone_size: -
cdr3_aa: CASSLDNGLAGDYEQYF; cdr3_nt: TGTGCCAGCAGCTTAGATAATGGGCTAGCGGGAGACTACGAGCAGTACTTC; v_call: TRBV11-2; j_call: TRBJ2-7; d_call: TRBD2; clone_size: once
cdr3_aa: CASSFRGVSYEQYF; cdr3_nt: TGCGCCAGCAGCTTTCGCGGGGTCTCCTACGAGCAGTACTTC; v_call: TRBV5-1; j_call: TRBJ2-7; d_call: -; clone_size: -
cdr3_aa: CASSSGVGTGFFGELFF; cdr3_nt: TGTGCCAGTAGTTCGGGGGTAGGGACAGGGTTCTTCGGGGAGCTGTTTTTT; v_call: TRBV19; j_call: TRBJ2-2; d_call: TRBD1; clone_size: -
cdr3_aa: CASSEAGRTPNSPLHF; cdr3_nt: TGTGCCAGCAGTGAAGCGGGGCGGACACCCAATTCACCCCTCCACTTT; v_call: TRBV2; j_call: TRBJ1-6; d_call: -; clone_size: -
cdr3_aa: CASSLSQVYGYTF; cdr3_nt: TGTGCCAGCAGTTTAAGTCAGGTCTATGGCTACACCTTC; v_call: TRBV6-5; j_call: TRBJ1-2; d_call: -; clone_size: -
cdr3_aa: CASSYGTGAIGELFF; cdr3_nt: TGTGCCAGCAGTTACGGGACAGGGGCTATCGGGGAGCTGTTTTTT; v_call: TRBV6-5; j_call: TRBJ2-2; d_call: TRBD1; clone_size: -
cdr3_aa: CASSLLPLSNQPQHF; cdr3_nt: TGTGCCAGCAGCTTGTTACCTCTAAGCAATCAGCCCCAGCATTTT; v_call: TRBV7-6; j_call: TRBJ1-5; d_call: -; clone_size: -
cdr3_aa: CASSSEGGNMNTEAFF; cdr3_nt: TGTGCCAGCAGCTCCGAGGGGGGGAACATGAACACTGAAGCTTTCTTT; v_call: TRBV9; j_call: TRBJ1-1; d_call: -; clone_size: -
cdr3_aa: CASSAGTSGSYEQYF; cdr3_nt: TGTGCCAGCAGTGCCGGGACTAGCGGGAGCTACGAGCAGTACTTC; v_call: TRBV2; j_call: TRBJ2-7; d_call: TRBD2; clone_size: -
cdr3_aa: CASSPAGEENQPQHF; cdr3_nt: TGCGCCAGCAGCCCTGCCGGGGAAGAAAATCAGCCCCAGCATTTT; v_call: TRBV5-1; j_call: TRBJ1-5; d_call: -; clone_size: -
cdr3_aa: CASSYRGPVNTEAFF; cdr3_nt: TGTGCCAGCAGTTACAGGGGGCCAGTGAACACTGAAGCTTTCTTT; v_call: TRBV6-2/TRBV6-3; j_call: TRBJ1-1; d_call: TRBD1; clone_size: -
cdr3_aa: CASSQEVHQGYTEAFF; cdr3_nt: TGCGCCAGCAGCCAAGAAGTTCATCAGGGCTACACTGAAGCTTTCTTT; v_call: TRBV4-3; j_call: TRBJ1-1; d_call: -; clone_size: -
cdr3_aa: CASSLDQFTSGRGNEQFF; cdr3_nt: TGTGCCAGCAGCTTAGATCAATTCACTAGCGGGAGAGGGAATGAGCAGTTCTTC; v_call: TRBV11-2; j_call: TRBJ2-1; d_call: TRBD2; clone_size: -
cdr3_aa: CASSQSWTGAYQETQYF; cdr3_nt: TGCGCCAGCAGTCAAAGCTGGACAGGGGCCTACCAAGAGACCCAGTACTTC; v_call: TRBV23-1; j_call: TRBJ2-5; d_call: TRBD1; clone_size: -
cdr3_aa: CASSPPRTGAEQYF; cdr3_nt: TGTGCCAGCAGCCCCCCGCGGACAGGAGCCGAGCAGTACTTC; v_call: TRBV3-1/TRBV3-2; j_call: TRBJ2-7; d_call: TRBD1; clone_size: -
cdr3_aa: CASSKPGTLSGNTIYF; cdr3_nt: TGTGCCAGCAGTAAACCCGGGACACTCTCTGGAAACACCATATATTTT; v_call: TRBV28; j_call: TRBJ1-3; d_call: -; clone_size: -
cdr3_aa: CASRPTSSNEQFF; cdr3_nt: TGTGCCAGCAGGCCGACTAGCTCCAATGAGCAGTTCTTC; v_call: TRBV6-5; j_call: TRBJ2-1; d_call: TRBD2; clone_size: -
cdr3_aa: CASKLTSGQGPPWSNQPQHF; cdr3_nt: TGTGCCAGTAAACTAACGTCTGGACAGGGCCCGCCTTGGAGCAATCAGCCCCAGCATTTT; v_call: TRBV19; j_call: TRBJ1-5; d_call: TRBD1; clone_size: few
cdr3_aa: CASTRREGNYGYTF; cdr3_nt: TGTGCCAGCACCCGGAGGGAGGGTAACTATGGCTACACCTTC; v_call: TRBV2; j_call: TRBJ1-2; d_call: -; clone_size: -
cdr3_aa: CASSLLAGGEAEAFF; cdr3_nt: TGTGCCAGCAGCTTACTAGCTGGGGGGGAGGCTGAAGCTTTCTTT; v_call: TRBV11-2; j_call: TRBJ1-1; d_call: -; clone_size: -